This T cell receptor (beta chain) is from a study of blood T cell repertoires in COVID-19. Overall study: Italy, Spain and the United States were the sources of the convalescent and acute COVID-19 samples. Sample material is recorded as cDNA or gDNA derived from T cells, B-cell-depleted T cells, or PBMCs.

In the authors' workflow: Using reference gene primer amplification, nucleated cell counts were estimated. Sequencing was performed with immunoSEQ multiplex PCR; in TCRdb, only in-frame clones are kept and a portion is missing. The D gene and trimming were derived from the DNA, and the V and J assignments and clone size from that table. The table includes 45,000 to 65,000 clones, 85% to 90% detected once. In this sample, this clone turned up a few times. There are 13 residues in the CDR3. Germline values: CDR1 ENHRY, CDR2 SYGVKD. Deletions cut 2 bases from V and 2 bases from J, with 6 bases between. The J gene is TRBJ1-2, the V gene TRBV10-3, with TRBD1 as a possible D gene (6 bases). The sequence derives from a man older than 75 with active or convalescent COVID-19. Material: peripheral blood. The CDR3 spells CAISEDRNYGYTF. CDR3 DNA: TGTGCCATCAGTGAGGACAGGAACTATGGCTACACCTTC.